The present TCR beta chain was sequenced within a study of T cell responses to AZD1222 COVID-19 vaccine. Some clones are missing from TCRdb's copy, which holds only in-frame ones; the method was immunoSEQ multiplex PCR. The data show about 120,000 clones, with about 91% seen just once and more than 1.5% held by the top ten. The CDR3 totals 14 residues. Losses at the gene ends were 5 bases for V and 4 bases for J; bases not matched to a gene: 7. The germline CDR1 and CDR2 sequences are LNHDA and SQIVND (reference sequence). The V gene is TRBV19, the J gene TRBJ2-7; 8 positions agree with TRBD1. Material: peripheral blood, obtained 28 days after the second AZD1222 dose. The TCR sequence derives from an adult who received the AZD1222 COVID-19 vaccine. CDR3 sequence: CASSPGTGDYEQYF. In DNA, the CDR3 is TGTGCCAGTAGTCCCGGGACAGGAGATTACGAGCAGTACTTC.